A single sample gave rise to the 20 T cell receptor beta chains below, sequenced in a study of blood T cell repertoires in COVID-19. Method: immunoSEQ multiplex PCR; TCRdb's copy keeps in-frame clones and lacks some. The data hold 95,000 to 110,000 clones, with about 90% observed a single time. The sequenced sample was peripheral blood. These receptor sequences come from a human donor in a cohort sampled during active COVID-19.

The J gene is TRBJ2-3, the V gene TRBV19; 7 bases fit TRBD2. The CDR3 spans 16 residues. V gave up 3 bases and J gave up 2 bases; unmatched junction bases: 8. The germline V gene has CDR1 LNHDA and CDR2 SQIVND (reference sequence). Here the CDR3 reads CASSMGRVGPTDTQYF. In DNA, the CDR3 is TGTGCCAGTAGTATGGGGAGGGTTGGGCCCACAGATACGCAGTATTTT.

This chain links TRBV7-2 with TRBJ2-7, with TRBD2 as a possible D gene (5 bases). The CDR3 length is 16 residues. Trimming left V 0 bases short and J 2 bases short, with 14 bases between. In germline, CDR1 is SGHTA, CDR2 FQGNSA. The CDR3 DNA is TGTGCCAGCAGCTTAGCAGCGGCGGCCTCAACCTACGAGCAGTACTTC. The encoded protein is CASSLAAAASTYEQYF.

The chain employs TRBV27 and TRBJ2-3; 7 nucleotides align to TRBD2. Germline-derived CDR1 and CDR2 are MNHEY and SMNVEV (reference sequence). Trimming took 2 bases from V and 0 from J; bases not matched to a gene: 8. This CDR3 is 17 amino acids long. The CDR3 loop is CASSLGRGITSTDTQYF. The DNA of the CDR3 is TGTGCCAGCAGTTTAGGGCGGGGGATTACTAGCACAGATACGCAGTATTTT.

The chain couples TRBV10-2 to TRBJ2-1; D is undetermined. The germline CDR1 and CDR2 sequences are WSHSY and SAAADI. The length of the CDR3 is 15 residues. The V end lost 3 bases, the J end lost 9 bases, and 18 bases lay between the germline ends. In DNA, the CDR3 is TGCGCCAGCAGTGATTTCCCGAACGGCCTAGGTGAGCAGTTCTTC. Translated: CASSDFPNGLGEQFF.

The rearrangement links TRBV29-1 to TRBJ2-3, with a possible D match to TRBD2 (5 bases). Per the germline V gene, CDR1 is SQVTM and CDR2 is ANQGSEA. This CDR3 is built from 14 residues. The V gene lost 1 base and the J gene lost 4 bases, with 12 bases spanning the gap. The DNA for the CDR3 is TGCAGCGTTGAAGGGGGAAAGAGGGCAGATACGCAGTATTTT. As protein: CSVEGGKRADTQYF.

This chain uses TRBV10-3 with TRBJ2-4; TRBD1 matches 9 bases. V trimming: 6 bases; J trimming: 9 bases; junction bases outside the gene matches: 15. Germline-derived CDR1 and CDR2 are ENHRY and SYGVKD. CDR3 length: 16 amino acids. CDR3 amino acids: CAISGGPTGGVTIQYF. CDR3 coding DNA: TGTGCCATCAGCGGGGGCCCGACAGGGGGAGTGACCATTCAGTACTTC.

The chain carries TRBV27 and TRBJ1-1, with D possibly being TRBD1 (6 bases). This CDR3 has 13 residues. Trimming shortened V by 6 bases and J by 4 bases, and 12 bases separated the two germline ends. Germline V gene data show CDR1 as MNHEY and CDR2 as SMNVEV (reference sequence). The CDR3 sequence: CASSPPGATEAFF. CDR3 DNA sequence: TGTGCCAGCAGCCCCCCAGGGGCCACTGAAGCTTTCTTT.

This chain connects TRBV9 to TRBJ1-2; TRBD1 matches at 8 bases. CDR3 size: 15 residues. V was pared by 2 bases and J by 4 bases, with 7 bases of the junction left unmatched. Germline V CDR1 and CDR2: SGDLS, YYNGEE. CDR3 region: CASSVQGAQGYGYTF. Here the CDR3 DNA reads TGTGCCAGCAGCGTCCAGGGGGCGCAGGGCTATGGCTACACCTTC.

The V call is TRBV9, the J call TRBJ2-5; TRBD2 matches at 7 bases. CDR1 is SGDLS and CDR2 is YYNGEE in the germline V gene. This CDR3 region has 16 residues. V shed 0 bases, J shed 1 base, and the junction held 6 bases outside the gene matches. CDR3 sequence reads: CASSVAISGRQETQYF. The CDR3 DNA follows: TGTGCCAGCAGCGTAGCGATTAGCGGGCGCCAAGAGACCCAGTACTTC.

The chain links TRBV19 to TRBJ1-2, with TRBD1 as a possible D gene (5 bases). The CDR3 has 14 amino acids. Germline assignment: CDR1 LNHDA and CDR2 SQIVND (reference sequence). V was clipped by 3 bases and J by 2 bases, with 10 bases between them. In DNA, the CDR3 is TGTGCCAGTAGTATGTATGCAGGGAACTATGGCTACACCTTC. Protein: CASSMYAGNYGYTF.

The rearrangement joins TRBV23-1 to TRBJ1-1, with D unresolved. TRBV23-1 is treated as an ORF (open reading frame) with a function not yet certain. Trimming left V 1 base short and J 11 bases short, with 8 bases between. CDR3 length equals 11 residues. The CDR3 coding sequence is TGCGCCAGCAGTCAATGGTGTGAGGCTTTCTTT. Translated: CASSQWCEAFF.

In this sample, this clone turned up a few times. The V gene is TRBV2, the J gene TRBJ1-5; 9 bases are shared with TRBD1. Germline V gene sequence: CDR1 SNHLY, CDR2 FYNNEI. The V and J ends lost 7 bases and 4 bases, in that order; junction bases with no gene match: 8. The CDR3 consists of 15 residues. CDR3 protein: CASTPDRGGNQPQHF. CDR3 in DNA: TGTGCCAGCACCCCCGACAGGGGGGGTAATCAGCCCCAGCATTTT.

This clone was seen more than once but under ten times. The chain is built from TRBV15 and TRBJ2-3, with D hard to call. The V and J ends lost 0 bases and 10 bases respectively, with 17 bases between them. Germline V gives CDR1 LNHNV, CDR2 YYDKDF (reference sequence). This CDR3 contains 15 residues. In nucleotides, the CDR3 is TGTGCCACCAGCAGAGATCTGTTAACTCCCCATCCGCAGTATTTT. Translating it yields CATSRDLLTPHPQYF.

The DNA of the CDR3 is TGTGCCAGCAGTGACGAAGGGACAGGGGGCACTGAAGCTTTCTTT. Its translation: CASSDEGTGGTEAFF. This sequence joins TRBV2 and TRBJ1-1; 11 bases are a match to TRBD1. J gave up 4 bases and V 3 bases, and 4 bases lay outside the gene matches. CDR3 length equals 15 residues. Germline V gives CDR1 SNHLY, CDR2 FYNNEI. The variable domain in full, completed from reference TRBV2 and TRBJ1-1, reads EPEVTQTPSHQVTQMGQEVILRCVPISNHLYFYWYRQILGQKVEFLVSFYNNEISEKSEIFDDQFSVERPDGSNFTLKIRSTKLEDSAMYFCASSDEGTGGTEAFFGQGTRLTVV.

This clone was seen once. This sequence joins TRBV2 and TRBJ2-5; 10 bases agree with TRBD2. CDR3 length: 17 amino acids. Trimming cost V 2 bases and J 3 bases; bases outside gene matches: 9. Germline V gene sequence: CDR1 SNHLY, CDR2 FYNNEI. CDR3 nucleotide sequence: TGTGCCAGCAGTGAATCCCCACTAGCGGGAAGAAAAGAGACCCAGTACTTC. Its translation: CASSESPLAGRKETQYF.

V and J are TRBV28 and TRBJ2-5; 8 bases map to TRBD1. Germline V CDR1 and CDR2: MDHEN, SYDVKM. The CDR3 covers 15 residues. V lost 7 bases and J lost 5; bases outside the gene matches: 12. The CDR3 bases are TGTGCCAGCACTGGACAGGGTCATTGGGGGGAGACCCAGTACTTC. Its protein is CASTGQGHWGETQYF.

The chain couples TRBV9 to TRBJ2-5; D might be TRBD2 (7 bases). Germline loops: CDR1 SGDLS, CDR2 YYNGEE. The CDR3 spans 19 residues. Trimming stripped 5 bases from V and 0 bases from J, with 26 bases between. The CDR3 is CASSYPRGDNDMYQETQYF. CDR3 nucleotides: TGTGCCAGCAGTTACCCTCGGGGGGACAACGATATGTACCAAGAGACCCAGTACTTC. The whole variable domain, remainder taken from reference TRBV9 and TRBJ2-5, is DSGVTQTPKHLITATGQRVTLRCSPRSGDLSVYWYQQSLDQGLQFLIQYYNGEERAKGNILERFSAQQFPDLHSELNLSSLELGDSALYFCASSYPRGDNDMYQETQYFGPGTRLLVL.

V is TRBV10-3 and J is TRBJ2-1; D possibly corresponds to TRBD2 (5 bases). With 4 bases removed from V and 1 base from J, the gap between germline ends came to 14 bases. The CDR3 runs to 16 residues. Germline V gene sequence: CDR1 ENHRY, CDR2 SYGVKD. CDR3 nucleotides: TGTGCCATCAGTGGCCGTAAAGCGGATTCCTACAATGAGCAGTTCTTC. Translation gives CAISGRKADSYNEQFF.

This CDR3 reads CASSWGTSGMLKTQYF. The DNA of the CDR3 is TGTGCCAGCAGCTGGGGGACTAGCGGGATGTTAAAGACCCAGTACTTC. The rearrangement uses TRBV2 and TRBJ2-5; 13 bases match TRBD2. The CDR3 is 16 residues long. CDR1 is SNHLY, CDR2 FYNNEI, per germline. The V segment lost 6 bases and the J segment 6 bases; nucleotides outside the gene matches: 10. The whole variable domain, remainder taken from reference TRBV2 and TRBJ2-5, is EPEVTQTPSHQVTQMGQEVILRCVPISNHLYFYWYRQILGQKVEFLVSFYNNEISEKSEIFDDQFSVERPDGSNFTLKIRSTKLEDSAMYFCASSWGTSGMLKTQYFGPGTRLLVL.

The chain employs TRBV4-2 and TRBJ1-6, with TRBD1 matching over 9 bases. This CDR3 has 16 amino acids. Per the germline V gene, CDR1 is LGHNA and CDR2 is YNFKEQ. With 2 bases clipped from V and 8 bases from J, the junction kept 7 bases outside the gene matches. CDR3 bases: TGTGCCAGCAGCCAATTAGGACAGGGGAGTTATTCACCCCTCCACTTT. It yields the protein CASSQLGQGSYSPLHF.